This is a list of T cell receptor beta chains from one sample in a study of blood T cell repertoires in COVID-19. Repertoires were generated with immunoSEQ multiplex PCR, while TCRdb's copy carries only in-frame clones and drops some. Among about 200,000 clones listed, about nine tenths were seen once. Sequences were obtained from peripheral blood. All receptors derive from a woman in her seventies with acute or convalescent COVID-19. Both conserved end residues are part of each CDR3. The order of the fields is D gene, J gene, clone size, V gene, CDR3 DNA, CDR3 protein. D genes are given only for firm matches. Not all rows give a size; the values are once, few, many and, for expanded clones, a class.

D: .; J: TRBJ1-5; size: few; V: TRBV15; DNA: TGTGCCACCAGCAGAAGAGCTGGGGCGGGAAATAGCAATCAGCCCCAGCATTTT; CDR3: CATSRRAGAGNSNQPQHF
D: .; J: TRBJ1-1; size: once; V: TRBV2; DNA: TGTGCCAGCAGTGGAGATGAGGGAGAAGCTTTCTTT; CDR3: CASSGDEGEAFF
D: .; J: TRBJ2-1; size: .; V: TRBV11-3; DNA: TGTGCCAGCAGCCCAGGGACACCGGGGGGAACGATCTTC; CDR3: CASSPGTPGGTIF
D: .; J: TRBJ1-4; size: .; V: TRBV19; DNA: TGTGCCAGTAGTATGGGGAGCAGCTCGAGCGAAAAACTGTTTTTT; CDR3: CASSMGSSSSEKLFF
D: .; J: TRBJ1-1; size: .; V: TRBV5-1; DNA: TGCGCCAGCAGGAGAGGTCCTAACACTGAAGCTTTCTTT; CDR3: CASRRGPNTEAFF
D: .; J: TRBJ1-5; size: .; V: TRBV6-6; DNA: TGTGCCAGCAGGCAGGGGTATCGCAATCAGCCCCAGCATTTT; CDR3: CASRQGYRNQPQHF
D: .; J: TRBJ1-2; size: .; V: TRBV15; DNA: TGTGCCACCAGCCCCGTAAGGCAGGGCGGCTATGGCTACACCTTC; CDR3: CATSPVRQGGYGYTF
D: .; J: TRBJ1-2; size: .; V: TRBV7-2; DNA: TGTGCCAGCAGCCGTTCTGGGGGCGTGAACTATGGCTACACCTTC; CDR3: CASSRSGGVNYGYTF
D: .; J: TRBJ1-1; size: .; V: TRBV5-4; DNA: TGTGCCAGCAGCTTGGGGGTGGGGAGGAACACTGAAGCTTTCTTT; CDR3: CASSLGVGRNTEAFF
D: .; J: TRBJ2-5; size: .; V: TRBV6-2/TRBV6-3; DNA: TGTGCCAGCAGTTACTTGCAGCAAGAGACCCAGTACTTC; CDR3: CASSYLQQETQYF
D: .; J: TRBJ1-1; size: .; V: TRBV29-1; DNA: TGCAGCGTCTCCCTCGGTAGTCGGACTGAAGCTTTCTTT; CDR3: CSVSLGSRTEAFF
D: TRBD1; J: TRBJ2-3; size: .; V: TRBV29-1; DNA: TGCAGCGTTGAAGGGACAGGGGGCACAGATACGCAGTATTTT; CDR3: CSVEGTGGTDTQYF
D: TRBD1; J: TRBJ2-3; size: .; V: TRBV24-1; DNA: TGTGCCACCAGTGATTCAACGAAACCCGGGACAGGGCTCACAGATACGCAGTATTTT; CDR3: CATSDSTKPGTGLTDTQYF
D: .; J: TRBJ2-5; size: .; V: TRBV5-5; DNA: TGTGCCAGCAGCAAACCGACAGGACCAGAGACCCAGTACTTC; CDR3: CASSKPTGPETQYF
D: .; J: TRBJ2-7; size: .; V: TRBV5-1; DNA: TGCGCCAGCAGCTTGGACAGGGAAAACGAGCAGTACTTC; CDR3: CASSLDRENEQYF
D: .; J: TRBJ2-7; size: .; V: TRBV14; DNA: TGTGCCAGCAGCCCCGAAGCAGGGAGAGCGGGGCAGTACTTC; CDR3: CASSPEAGRAGQYF
D: TRBD1; J: TRBJ1-3; size: .; V: TRBV5-1; DNA: TGCGCCAGCAGCGAGGACAGGGCAAGAAACACCATATATTTT; CDR3: CASSEDRARNTIYF
D: TRBD1; J: TRBJ1-6; size: .; V: TRBV3-1/TRBV3-2; DNA: TGTGCCAGCAGCCAGATCGCCGGGACAGGGAATTCACCCCTCCACTTT; CDR3: CASSQIAGTGNSPLHF
D: .; J: TRBJ2-7; size: .; V: TRBV7-2; DNA: TGTGCCAGCAGCTTAAGAGACAGGCTTACCTACGAGCAGTACTTC; CDR3: CASSLRDRLTYEQYF
D: .; J: TRBJ1-1; size: .; V: TRBV29-1; DNA: TGCAGCGTTACAGTGCTTTCCGAAGCTTTCTTT; CDR3: CSVTVLSEAFF
D: .; J: TRBJ1-6; size: .; V: TRBV5-4; DNA: TGTGCCAGCAGCTTGGACAGAAGGGGTTCACCCCTCCACTTT; CDR3: CASSLDRRGSPLHF
D: .; J: TRBJ2-1; size: .; V: TRBV28; DNA: TGTGCCAGCAGTTCCCCGGGACTTAGTATCAATGAGCAGTTCTTC; CDR3: CASSSPGLSINEQFF
D: .; J: TRBJ1-1; size: .; V: TRBV2; DNA: TGTGCCAGCCCTAGGGGCCCTGAAGCTTTCTTT; CDR3: CASPRGPEAFF
D: .; J: TRBJ2-3; size: .; V: TRBV7-3; DNA: TGTGCCAGCAGTTTTCGGGGTTCAGATACGCAGTATTTT; CDR3: CASSFRGSDTQYF
D: TRBD2; J: TRBJ2-4; size: .; V: TRBV9; DNA: TGTGCCAGCAGCCCGGGACTAGCGGGAGCCAAAAACATTCAGTACTTC; CDR3: CASSPGLAGAKNIQYF
D: .; J: TRBJ1-1; size: .; V: TRBV10-3; DNA: TGTGCCACCTCGGAGGGGGGGCGGATGAACACTGAAGCTTTCTTT; CDR3: CATSEGGRMNTEAFF